The source of this T cell receptor beta chain is a study of immune heterogeneity within non-small cell lung tumors. Bulk tumor genomic DNA served as template, at 550 to 700 ng per sample. The authors collected several far-apart biopsies from each primary tumor during surgery. Before undergoing curative surgery, patients had newly diagnosed non-small cell lung cancer that was untreated. Everyone who gave samples had just been diagnosed with non-small cell lung cancer and was having surgery with curative intent. This clonotype was counted at least ten times. CDR1 is SQVTM and CDR2 is ANQGSEA in the germline V gene. Trimming cost V 7 bases and J 2 bases, with 15 bases left between them. The length of the CDR3 is 13 residues. Multiplex PCR amplified TCR beta CDR3 with 32 V and 13 J primers. Via MiXCR, TCRdb re-called the multiplex PCR reads, giving one row per CDR3 protein. The sample carries 8,500 to 11,000 distinct CDR3 sequences, roughly 17% recorded once.

This clonotype was obtained from a man aged 40-49 years with non-small cell lung cancer. The gene calls are TRBV29-1 and TRBJ2-7; maybe TRBD2 (6 bases). Sequences were obtained from lung tumor tissue. The CDR3 DNA sequence: TGCAGCGCGCGAAGGGACTCAACCTACGAGCAGTACTTC. This encodes CSARRDSTYEQYF.